This T cell receptor beta chain was captured by sequencing in a study of CD8+CD57+ T cells in acquired aplastic anemia. Study in general: The mean DNA yield obtained from sorted CD4+ and CD8+ cells came to roughly 3.4 ug. Among healthy donors, CD4+ cells averaged roughly 11 million reads.

With respect to this clonotype: Its matching antigen is unknown.

The CDR3 is made up of 14 amino acids. The V and J ends lost 8 bases and 1 base respectively, with 12 bases between them. Germline assignment: CDR1 SNHLY and CDR2 FYNNEI. Study observations and caveats: The study found no significant CD8+ Simpson's diversity difference between patients and controls. Patients and controls shared 25 to 30 CD8+ CDR3 sequences.

Genomic DNA was employed as the template in profiling TCR beta VDJ and CDR3. TCRdb re-analysed the reads in MiXCR, keeping a single row per CDR3 protein. The sample holds roughly 200,000 distinct CDR3 sequences, around 63% seen once. The chain carries TRBV2 and TRBJ1-3; perhaps TRBD1 as D (5 bases). Sequencing used sorted CD4+, CD8+, or CD8+CD57+ T cells (not recorded which) from PBMCs. This clonotype originated in a human donor in good health. CDR3 loop: CASGALASGNTIYF. CDR3 sequence (DNA): TGTGCCAGCGGGGCTTTGGCGTCTGGAAACACCATATATTTT.